This T cell receptor (beta chain) comes out of a study of shared clonotypes between healthy human individuals. Turning to the study itself: The cohort had two women and a few men, ages 18 to 49.

Trimming shortened V by 5 bases and J by 6 bases, and 22 bases separated the two germline ends. The CDR3 is made up of 16 amino acids. The study's findings and limits: With few donors, the genetic and exposure-history diversity represented was limited.

Cells designated naive CD8 were CD45RO-negative and were positively selected for CCR7, with terminally differentiated effector memory CD45RA+ cells excluded. Donors included only healthy HIV-negative adults lacking recent acute infections or vaccinations. Notes on this clone: The target antigen is unknown.

In the original workflow: Junction-only sequences produced by ImmunoSEQ had no quality scores, so filtering differed. TCRdb keeps only in-frame clones here, not all; method: immunoSEQ multiplex PCR. The DNA was the basis for D and trimming; V, J and clone size are from that table. The sample records roughly 2,000,000 clones, roughly 95% being singletons. This clonotype originated in a man aged 18 to 29 in good health. Some clones in this sample may be carry-over from other donors' samples. Sequences were obtained from naive CD8+ T cells from PBMCs. The chain employs TRBV6-7 and TRBJ1-2; TRBD1 is a possible D gene (5 bases). TRBV6-7 is marked as an open reading frame, function uncertain. The CDR3 region has the DNA TGTGCCAGCAGTCCAACCCCCAAGGGGCAATCCAATGGCTACACCTTC. Amino acids: CASSPTPKGQSNGYTF.